The sequence of this TCR beta chain was determined in a study of blood T cell repertoires in COVID-19. V dropped 0 bases and J dropped 0; count of bases not matched to a gene: 11. The CDR3 sequence is 20 residues long. Germline V lookup: CDR1 SGHAT, CDR2 FQNNGV. The protocol was immunoSEQ multiplex PCR, while the TCRdb copy is restricted to in-frame clones and leaves out a portion. The profile shows roughly 310,000 clones, roughly nine tenths of them singletons. The sequenced sample consisted of peripheral blood. The sequence came from a woman aged 25 to 39 with COVID-19, enrolled during active disease. The chain recombines TRBV11-2 with TRBJ2-6, with TRBD1 matching over 7 bases. The CDR3, as DNA: TGTGCCAGCAGCTTAGATCGGAAGGGGGCGACTCTCTCTGGGGCCAACGTCCTGACTTTC. Its translation: CASSLDRKGATLSGANVLTF.